Sequencing of this T cell receptor (beta chain) was carried out in a study of T cells in Graves' hyperthyroidism and ophthalmopathy. This clonotype was seen repeatedly, ten times or more. Its target is unknown. At least 3 on the Clinical Activity Score was recorded for ophthalmopathy patients, who also had NOSPECS grade at least 4 and duration under 3 months. Patients having uncontrolled infection, another autoimmune disease, pregnancy or lactation were not included. Study-wide results and limits: It was a median approximately six months before onset that the model predicted ophthalmopathy.

TCR beta CDR3 regions were amplified from RNA. In the first-round RT-PCR of the TCR CDR3, the HTBI primer set was used. A single record per CDR3 protein comes from TCRdb applying MiXCR to the multiplex PCR reads. The sample contains 250,000 to 350,000 distinct CDR3 sequences, about 20% of which appear only once. This CDR3 contains 14 residues. V lost 1 base to trimming and J lost 3 bases; unmatched junction nucleotides: 6. The germline gives CDR1 DFQATT, CDR2 SNEGSKA (reference sequence). The source of this sequence is a man aged 25 to 45 with Graves' ophthalmopathy. The material sequenced was blood. This sequence joins TRBV20-1 and TRBJ2-7; TRBD2 matches 7 bases. The CDR3 bases are TGCAGTGCTAGAGTACCGGGACTACACTACGAGCAGTACTTC. It encodes CSARVPGLHYEQYF.